The T cell receptor beta chain described here comes from a study of T cell clonotyping in hematopoietic cell transplantation. Overall study: Recipient samples before transplant were obtained post-cytoreduction. Study-wide results and limits: Few recipient clonotypes overlapped donors; over 95% were de novo at given depth. Higher Inverse Simpson Index values in graft donor and pretransplant recipient predicted broader posttransplant TCR diversity. After transplant, recipient diversity fell while pathologically expanded clonotypes grew through day 180.

Sample time point: recipient sample about 28 days before transplant, after cytoreduction. Sequencing was performed with immunoSEQ multiplex PCR; in TCRdb, only in-frame clones are kept and a portion is missing. The sample lists about 45,000 clones, 80% to 85% seen once, with over 4.5% in the top ten. Germline trimming cut 8 bases from V and 6 bases from J; bases unmatched to any gene: 6. The CDR3 runs 12 residues. Germline V CDR1 and CDR2: MNHNY, SVGAGI (reference sequence). Notes on this clone: Antigen: not known.

Here the sequenced sample was peripheral blood mononuclear cells, taken before stem cell transplant. The V gene is TRBV6-6, the J gene TRBJ2-7; 8 positions agree with TRBD1. The receptor comes from a man aged 60 to 69 with myelodysplastic syndrome. Some clones in this sample may be carry-over from other donors' samples. CDR3 DNA: TGTGCCAGCGCCCACAGGGGGGTCGAGCAGTACTTC. Its protein is CASAHRGVEQYF.